These 32 T cell receptor beta chains came from one sample sequenced in a study of T cell repertoires in cytomegalovirus infection. TCRdb ran MiXCR on the reads and lists one entry per CDR3 protein. Among some 940,000 distinct CDR3 sequences listed, roughly a third were seen once. These receptors' antigens are unknown. The input for sequencing was cultured CD8+ T cells from PBMCs, taken from culture after CMV antigen stimulation. The receptors shown here come from a human donor in good health (CMV status not recorded). Some clones in this sample may be carry-over from other donors' samples.

CDR3 nucleotides: TGTGCCAGCAGCCCCCGAAGAGGGGGGGTCATGGACACCGGGGAGCTGTTTTTT. Translating gives CASSPRRGGVMDTGELFF. The chain links TRBV7-9 to TRBJ2-2, with D maybe TRBD2 (7 bases). The CDR3 has 18 amino acids. The V gene lost 5 bases and the J gene lost 3 bases, with 22 bases spanning the gap. CDR1 SEHNR and CDR2 FQNEAQ come from the germline V gene (reference sequence). Based on the CDR3 plus reference TRBV7-9 and TRBJ2-2, the full variable domain is DTGVSQNPRHKITKRGQNVTFRCDPISEHNRLYWYRQTLGQGPEFLTYFQNEAQLEKSRLLSDRFSAERPKGSFSTLEIQRTEQGDSAMYLCASSPRRGGVMDTGELFFGEGSRLTVL.

The chain combines TRBV12-3 or TRBV12-4 with TRBJ1-4; 9 nucleotides agree with TRBD1. This CDR3 region has 17 residues. Unmatched junction bases numbered 7, after V lost 0 bases and J lost 5 bases. CDR3 residues: CASSLASGQGRNEKLFF. DNA for the CDR3: TGTGCCAGCAGTTTAGCATCCGGACAGGGGCGGAATGAAAAACTGTTTTTT.

The rearrangement links TRBV10-3 to TRBJ1-1, with D possibly TRBD1 on 5 matching bases. This CDR3 is 14 amino acids long. V lost 8 bases, J lost 2 bases, and 15 bases lay in between. Per the germline V gene, CDR1 is ENHRY and CDR2 is SYGVKD. The CDR3 loop reads CAIGTPTGNTEAFF. CDR3 nucleotide sequence: TGTGCCATCGGGACTCCTACAGGAAACACTGAAGCTTTCTTT.

As concerns this clonotype: A much larger clone lies a single base off, so this may be a read error. The chain is built from TRBV7-6 and TRBJ2-1, with 8 bases matching TRBD2. Germline values: CDR1 SGHVS, CDR2 FNYEAQ. This CDR3 has 15 amino acids. The CDR3 region is CASSSRAGAYNGQFF. The CDR3 region has the DNA TGTGCCAGCAGCTCCCGAGCGGGGGCCTACAATGGGCAGTTCTTC.

The chain has TRBV6-1 and TRBJ1-1; D ambiguous. The CDR3 is 14 amino acids. Deletions cut 2 bases from V and 5 bases from J, with 12 bases between. Per the germline V gene, CDR1 is MNHNS and CDR2 is SASEGT. CDR3 region: CASSEFLGGTEAFF. CDR3 nucleotides: TGTGCCAGCAGTGAATTTCTGGGAGGGACTGAAGCTTTCTTT.

This clonotype was detected a few times. V and J are TRBV27 and TRBJ2-7; D perhaps matches TRBD1 (5 bases). This CDR3 region has 12 residues. The germline gives CDR1 MNHEY, CDR2 SMNVEV (reference sequence). Trimming took off 6 bases at V and 2 bases at J, with 8 bases between the two ends. CDR3 in amino acids: CASRGAAYEQYV. The CDR3 coding sequence is TGTGCCAGCAGAGGGGCAGCCTACGAGCAGTACGTC.

Many counts were recorded for this clonotype. The chain carries TRBV7-8 and TRBJ2-3; 7 bases map to TRBD2. Germline-derived CDR1 and CDR2 are SGHVS and FQNEAQ. The V and J ends lost 5 bases and 1 base, in that order; junction bases with no gene match: 9. The CDR3 is 16 amino acids. The CDR3 reads CASSPPGGGRTDTQYF. CDR3 DNA sequence: TGTGCCAGCAGCCCCCCCGGCGGGGGACGCACAGATACGCAGTATTTT.

The chain combines TRBV27 with TRBJ2-3, with TRBD2 matching over 9 bases. J was trimmed by 0 bases and V by 1 base; bases with no gene match: 5. Germline CDR1 and CDR2: MNHEY and SMNVEV (reference sequence). The CDR3 runs to 17 residues. The CDR3 bases are TGTGCCAGCAGTTTATTAGCGGGGGTCTCCAGCACAGATACGCAGTATTTT. Translating gives CASSLLAGVSSTDTQYF.

Written as DNA, the CDR3 is TGCAGCGCTGCCCGGGGAAACACCATATATTTT. It translates to CSAARGNTIYF. The chain employs TRBV29-1 and TRBJ1-3; D not certain. This CDR3 comprises 11 residues. Deletions cut 7 bases from V and 4 bases from J, with 8 bases between. Germline V gene sequence: CDR1 SQVTM, CDR2 ANQGSEA.

At least ten counts were recorded for this clonotype. J is TRBJ1-1 and V is TRBV7-6; tentative D call: TRBD1 (5 bases). Per the germline V gene, CDR1 is SGHVS and CDR2 is FNYEAQ. V was clipped by 6 bases and J by 8 bases, with 13 bases between them. The CDR3 covers 12 residues. The CDR3 DNA follows: TGTGCCAGCAGGTCTGAAGGGGACGAAGCTTTCTTT. This gives the protein CASRSEGDEAFF.

The chain is built from TRBV12-3 or TRBV12-4 and TRBJ2-3, with TRBD2 identical over 12 bases. This CDR3 has 19 amino acids. V gave up 5 bases and J gave up 4 bases; unmatched junction bases: 16. In DNA, the CDR3 is TGTGCCAGCAGTACCCGACTAGCGGGGGCCCCTTTGTGGGCAGATACGCAGTATTTT. Amino acid sequence: CASSTRLAGAPLWADTQYF.

The chain is built from TRBV20-1 and TRBJ2-1; D possibly corresponds to TRBD2 (5 bases). Looked up from germline, CDR1 is DFQATT and CDR2 is SNEGSKA (reference sequence). The ends were cut back, 3 bases at V and 5 bases at J, with 20 bases in the middle. The CDR3 covers 16 residues. For the CDR3, the DNA is TGCAGTGCTAGGCCACCTTGGCGGGCAGGAGACAATGAGCAGTTCTTC. This sequence encodes CSARPPWRAGDNEQFF.

The chain carries TRBV10-3 and TRBJ1-1, with TRBD1 matching over 7 bases. This CDR3 has 15 residues. Germline V gene data show CDR1 as ENHRY and CDR2 as SYGVKD. V lost 5 bases and J lost 3; bases outside the gene matches: 9. CDR3 in amino acids: CAISNTGESDTEAFF. CDR3 bases: TGTGCCATCAGTAACACAGGGGAGAGTGACACTGAAGCTTTCTTT.

On this clonotype itself: The junction departs from germline at one end; a sequencing error may be responsible. V is TRBV14 and J is TRBJ1-2; no clear D gene. Germline CDR1 reads SGHDN; CDR2 reads FVKESK. The CDR3 sequence is 15 residues long. The CDR3 loop reads CASSKDTAGYYGYTF. In DNA form, the CDR3 reads TGTGCCAGCAGCAAAGATACGGCAGGCTACTATGGCTACACCTTC. The full variable domain, its missing parts supplied by reference TRBV14 and TRBJ1-2, is EAGVTQFPSHSVIEKGQTVTLRCDPISGHDNLYWYRRVMGKEIKFLLHFVKESKQDESGMPNNRFLAERTGGTYSTLKVQPAELEDSGVYFCASSKDTAGYYGYTFGSGTRLTVV.

This clonotype has at least ten counts. The rearrangement joins TRBV7-6 to TRBJ2-1, with 10 bases lining up with TRBD1. The CDR3 covers 15 residues. V was clipped by 1 base and J by 7 bases; unmatched bases: 4. Germline V CDR1 and CDR2: SGHVS, FNYEAQ. The CDR3 here is CASSLVGQGGNEQFF. In nucleotides, the CDR3 is TGTGCCAGCAGCTTAGTCGGACAGGGGGGGAATGAGCAGTTCTTC. The full variable domain, in which reference TRBV7-6 and TRBJ2-1 provide the parts outside the CDR3, is GAGVSQSPRYKVTKRGQDVALRCDPISGHVSLYWYRQALGQGPEFLTYFNYEAQQDKSGLPNDRFSAERPEGSISTLTIQRTEQRDSAMYRCASSLVGQGGNEQFFGPGTRLTVL.

This clonotype was observed at least ten times. The chain links TRBV7-8 to TRBJ2-1, with unresolved D. V lost 2 bases, J lost 3 bases, and 8 bases lay in between. Germline CDR1 and CDR2: SGHVS and FQNEAQ. The CDR3 runs to 14 residues. The CDR3 reads CASSLFSNYNEQFF. The DNA of the CDR3 is TGTGCCAGCAGCTTATTTTCGAACTACAATGAGCAGTTCTTC.

This chain links TRBV6-6 with TRBJ2-2, with 8 bases lining up with TRBD2. Germline V gene data show CDR1 as MNHNY and CDR2 as SVGAGI (reference sequence). The length of the CDR3 is 15 residues. V dropped 5 bases and J dropped 8; count of bases not matched to a gene: 10. This chain's CDR3 is CASSNFRGGLGELFF. The CDR3 region has the DNA TGTGCCAGCAGTAACTTTCGGGGGGGCCTAGGGGAGCTGTTTTTT.

The gene calls are TRBV19 and TRBJ1-5, with TRBD1 as a possible D gene (5 bases). CDR3 length: 14 amino acids. Germline V gene sequence: CDR1 LNHDA, CDR2 SQIVND (reference sequence). Trimming cost V 7 bases and J 1 base, with 11 bases left between them. CDR3 nucleotides: TGTGCCAGTATAGGAAGGGGAAGCAATCAGCCCCAGCATTTT. It codes for CASIGRGSNQPQHF.

This clonotype was recorded many times. The rearrangement links TRBV7-2 to TRBJ2-1; D is undetermined. CDR1 is SGHTA, CDR2 FQGNSA, per germline. Trimming left V 4 bases short and J 7 bases short, with 8 bases between. The CDR3 is 12 residues long. The CDR3 spells CASSSGWNEQFF. The CDR3 region has the DNA TGTGCCAGCAGCTCCGGATGGAATGAGCAGTTCTTC.

The genes are TRBV11-3 and TRBJ2-6; D gene uncertain. Germline V gene lookup returns CDR1 SGHNT and CDR2 YENEEA. The CDR3 extends over 16 amino acids. V was cut by 4 bases and J by 0 bases, with 10 bases left in between. DNA for the CDR3: TGTGCCAGCAGCTCCGACCCGTACTCTGGGGCCAACGTCCTGACTTTC. The encoded protein is CASSSDPYSGANVLTF.

This chain connects TRBV25-1 to TRBJ2-3; no definite D call. The CDR3 extends over 15 amino acids. Germline V gives CDR1 MGHDK, CDR2 SYGVNS. V was pared by 1 base and J by 0 bases, with 8 bases between. The CDR3 DNA follows: TGTGCCAGCAGTGAATTTAGGGTTAGCACAGATACGCAGTATTTT. As protein: CASSEFRVSTDTQYF. The full variable domain, with the rest looked up from reference TRBV25-1 and TRBJ2-3, is EADIYQTPRYLVIGTGKKITLECSQTMGHDKMYWYQQDPGMELHLIHYSYGVNSTEKGDLSSESTVSRIRTEHFPLTLESARPSHTSQYLCASSEFRVSTDTQYFGPGTRLTVL.

The rearrangement uses TRBV4-1 and TRBJ2-1; tentatively, D is TRBD2 (6 bases). Germline V CDR1 and CDR2: MGHRA, YSYEKL. Trimming removed 0 bases at V and 9 bases at J, with 15 bases between. This CDR3 has 15 residues. The CDR3 region is CASSQDPWRGSEQFF. CDR3 sequence (DNA): TGCGCCAGCAGCCAAGATCCGTGGAGGGGCAGTGAGCAGTTCTTC.

The V call is TRBV19, the J call TRBJ1-5; D remains unclear. The CDR3 length is 14 residues. The germline gives CDR1 LNHDA, CDR2 SQIVND (reference sequence). V was pared by 4 bases and J by 3 bases, with 10 bases between. CDR3 in amino acids: CASSTRVLNQPQHF. Written as DNA, the CDR3 is TGTGCCAGTAGTACCCGGGTCCTCAATCAGCCCCAGCATTTT.

This chain uses TRBV27 with TRBJ1-2, with D possibly matching TRBD1 (5 bases). Looked up from germline, CDR1 is MNHEY and CDR2 is SMNVEV (reference sequence). This CDR3 region has 14 residues. V lost 3 bases and J 2 bases, leaving 10 bases between the germline ends. This chain's CDR3 is CASSFSRDNYGYTF. The CDR3 region has the DNA TGTGCCAGCAGTTTTAGCAGGGACAACTATGGCTACACCTTC.

This clonotype was seen a handful of times. Here the CDR3 reads CASSFSAGTEMNTEAFF. DNA of the CDR3: TGTGCCAGCAGCTTCTCCGCCGGGACAGAGATGAACACTGAAGCTTTCTTT. This chain connects TRBV11-2 to TRBJ1-1, with TRBD1 matching 7 bases. The CDR3 covers 17 residues. The V gene's germline CDR1 is SGHAT and CDR2 FQNNGV. V lost 3 bases and J lost 0; bases outside the gene matches: 10. Based on the CDR3 plus reference TRBV11-2 and TRBJ1-1, the full variable domain is EAGVAQSPRYKIIEKRQSVAFWCNPISGHATLYWYQQILGQGPKLLIQFQNNGVVDDSQLPKDRFSAERLKGVDSTLKIQPAKLEDSAVYLCASSFSAGTEMNTEAFFGQGTRLTVV.

To note about this clonotype: Being one base from a much bigger clone, this may be a read error. No conserved phenylalanine or tryptophan ends this CDR3, so it is likely a read error. The V and J genes are TRBV7-6 and TRBJ2-7; D gene unclear. The CDR3 loop spans 16 amino acids. V lost 2 bases to trimming and J lost 5 bases, with 19 bases between them. Germline V lookup: CDR1 SGHVS, CDR2 FNYEAQ. The CDR3 spells CASSLIGVGSSNEQYL. CDR3 coding DNA: TGTGCCAGCAGCTTAATTGGCGTTGGTAGCTCAAACGAGCAGTACTTG.

Concerning this clonotype itself: A read error may be the cause here, since a much bigger clone is one base away. The J gene is TRBJ1-1, the V gene TRBV7-6; D is perhaps TRBD1 (5 bases). There are 14 residues in the CDR3. From germline, CDR1 is SGHVS and CDR2 FNYEAQ. The CDR3 spells CVSNDLGGNTEAFF. CDR3 coding DNA: TGTGTCAGCAACGACTTGGGGGGGAACACTGAAGCTTTCTTT.

The V and J genes are TRBV4-1 and TRBJ1-2; D remains ambiguous. The germline V gene encodes CDR1 MGHRA and CDR2 YSYEKL. CDR3 length: 14 amino acids. V lost 2 bases to trimming and J lost 4 bases, with 11 bases between them. This CDR3 reads CASSQPPSPYGYTF. The CDR3 DNA is TGCGCCAGCAGCCAACCCCCGTCGCCCTATGGCTACACCTTC.

This clonotype was counted a few times. This chain joins TRBV14 and TRBJ2-1; TRBD1 might be the D (5 bases). This CDR3 is built from 16 residues. Per germline, CDR1 SGHDN and CDR2 FVKESK. Trimming pared 0 bases from V and 4 bases from J, leaving 13 bases between. CDR3 in DNA: TGTGCCAGCAGCCAAGATCTCCAGGGATGGTACAATGAGCAGTTCTTC. It specifies CASSQDLQGWYNEQFF.

V is TRBV10-2 and J is TRBJ2-1, with 11 bases lining up with TRBD2. With V trimmed by 9 bases and J by 6 bases, 7 bases remained unmatched. The germline V gene encodes CDR1 WSHSY and CDR2 SAAADI. There are 14 residues in the CDR3. CDR3 sequence (DNA): TGCGCCAGTGCGGGACTAGCGGATATCAATGAGCAGTTCTTC. Translation: CASAGLADINEQFF.

The rearrangement uses TRBV27 and TRBJ2-3; D is possibly TRBD2 (7 bases). The CDR3 totals 15 residues. The germline CDR1 and CDR2 sequences are MNHEY and SMNVEV (reference sequence). Trimming took off 8 bases at V and 1 base at J, with 16 bases between the two ends. In nucleotides, the CDR3 is TGTGCCAGCCTGTCGGGGGGCCCGGGCACAGATACGCAGTATTTT. This codes for CASLSGGPGTDTQYF.

This clonotype was seen more than once but under ten times. The gene calls are TRBV3-1 and TRBJ2-1; D not certain. V lost 6 bases and J lost 5, with 8 bases in between. Germline V gene sequence: CDR1 LGHDT, CDR2 YNNKEL (reference sequence). The CDR3 consists of 12 residues. This CDR3 reads CASSHRDNEQFF. CDR3 sequence (DNA): TGTGCCAGCAGTCATAGGGACAATGAGCAGTTCTTC.